This T cell receptor beta chain was documented in a study of CD8 T cells in ankylosing spondylitis. Overall study findings and caveats: A motif in TCR beta, a set of roughly eight highly homologous variants, appeared characteristic of ankylosing spondylitis blood. Clones linked to disease, bearing a CD8+ phenotype, were relatively rare in peripheral blood.

This CDR3 has 16 residues. CDR1 and CDR2 from the germline V gene are LGHNA and YNFKEQ. Trimming cost V 0 bases and J 4 bases, with 14 bases left between them. Note on this clonotype: As yet, its antigen is unknown.

A quantitative 5'-RACE method, one with molecular barcodes, was used to make TCR beta libraries. TCRdb redid the calling of the 5' RACE reads with MiXCR, one entry per CDR3 protein. The sample consists of around 120,000 distinct CDR3 sequences, less than 25% of them appearing once. The TCR comes from a male donor with ankylosing spondylitis. V usage is TRBV4-2 and J usage is TRBJ2-3; D uncertain. What was sequenced was synovial fluid, either unsorted or a sorted T cell fraction (not recorded which). Here the CDR3 DNA reads TGTGCCAGCAGCCAAGATAAGGAGACGGGCGCAGATACGCAGTATTTT. Its protein is CASSQDKETGADTQYF.